Here is one T cell receptor (beta chain) with its context. TCRdb's table, derived via immunoSEQ multiplex PCR, lists solely in-frame clones and lacks some. The data contain about 83,000 clones, about 76% of them singletons. V gave up 0 bases and J gave up 4 bases, with 10 bases separating them. There are 16 residues in the CDR3. Germline CDR1 reads LGHNA; CDR2 reads YSLEER. This sample was included in a study of blood T cell repertoires in COVID-19. Study information: Acute and convalescent COVID-19 specimens originated in the United States, Italy and Spain.

The sequence derives from an elderly woman with active or convalescent COVID-19. The sequenced material came from peripheral blood. The rearrangement joins TRBV4-3 to TRBJ1-6; possible D gene TRBD1, 5 bases. CDR3 loop: CASSQDRQPYNSPLHF. The CDR3 nucleotides read TGCGCCAGCAGCCAAGACAGACAGCCGTATAATTCACCCCTCCACTTT.